This TCR beta chain was obtained from a study of blood T cell repertoires in COVID-19. As for the study in general: Sites in the United States, Italy and Spain provided acute and convalescent COVID-19 samples.

The CDR3 runs 15 residues. V shed 5 bases and J shed 4 bases, with 15 bases lying between them. The germline V gene has CDR1 SEHNR and CDR2 FQNEAQ (reference sequence). Some clones are missing from TCRdb's copy, which holds only in-frame ones; the method was immunoSEQ multiplex PCR. The table shows approximately 83,000 clones, with roughly 79% occurring only once. This sequence joins TRBV7-9 and TRBJ2-1; D might be TRBD2 (6 bases). The sequenced sample was peripheral blood. The origin of this receptor is a woman aged 80 or over with acute or convalescent COVID-19. CDR3: CASSRFSGSYNEQFF. As DNA, the CDR3 is TGTGCCAGCAGCCGCTTCAGCGGGTCGTACAATGAGCAGTTCTTC.